The 12 T cell receptor beta chains in this list originate from one sample, sequenced in a study of blood T cells in healthy people across ages. A J-beta primer mix and a sample-barcoded 5' primer were used in a second PCR of about 7 to 12 cycles. TCRdb called the 5' RACE reads again in MiXCR, with one record for every CDR3 protein. The sample has approximately 830,000 distinct CDR3 sequences; around 68% are singletons. The sequencing input was blood. The origin of the receptors is a man in his thirties or forties in good health.

The chain joins TRBV2 to TRBJ2-5; TRBD1 aligns across 8 bases. Germline assignment: CDR1 SNHLY and CDR2 FYNNEI. The CDR3 covers 12 residues. Trimming removed 8 bases from V and 11 bases from J; junction bases left unmatched: 10. CDR3 amino acids: CASLDRVHGQYF. DNA of the CDR3: TGTGCCAGCTTGGACAGGGTTCACGGGCAGTACTTC.

This chain joins TRBV2 and TRBJ1-2, with D unclear. In germline, CDR1 is SNHLY, CDR2 FYNNEI. The CDR3 has 15 residues. V was cut by 1 base and J by 0 bases, with 9 bases left in between. This chain's CDR3 is CASSEVQSSNYGYTF. The CDR3 DNA sequence: TGTGCCAGCAGTGAAGTTCAGAGCTCTAACTATGGCTACACCTTC. The variable domain in full, with the rest retrieved from reference TRBV2 and TRBJ1-2, is EPEVTQTPSHQVTQMGQEVILRCVPISNHLYFYWYRQILGQKVEFLVSFYNNEISEKSEIFDDQFSVERPDGSNFTLKIRSTKLEDSAMYFCASSEVQSSNYGYTFGSGTRLTVV.

V usage is TRBV21-1 and J usage is TRBJ2-1; the D call of TRBD1 is as the table states it, not checked on the DNA. TRBV21-1 is a pseudogene locus. There are 16 residues in the CDR3. DNA of the CDR3: TGTGCCAGCAGCAAAGGGCCGGGACAGGTCTACAATGAGCAGTTCTTC. Protein sequence: CASSKGPGQVYNEQFF.

In this sample, this clonotype turned up a few times. The chain couples TRBV9 to TRBJ2-7; a possible D gene is TRBD1 (6 bases). The germline V gene has CDR1 SGDLS and CDR2 YYNGEE. The CDR3 runs 14 residues. Trimming took 2 bases from V and 3 from J, leaving 12 bases between them. Here the CDR3 DNA reads TGTGCCAGCAGCGTTCGGGACATTGGCTACGAGCAGTACTTC. The encoded protein is CASSVRDIGYEQYF.

The chain carries TRBV29-1 and TRBJ2-1; 7 positions match TRBD2. This CDR3 contains 12 residues. The germline CDR1 and CDR2 sequences are SQVTM and ANQGSEA. Trimming removed 5 bases from V and 11 bases from J; junction bases left unmatched: 9. The CDR3 nucleotides are TGCAGCGTTTCGGATCAGCGGGACCAGCAGTTCTTC. It specifies CSVSDQRDQQFF.

This chain joins TRBV29-1 and TRBJ2-4, with 8 nucleotides matching TRBD1. The DNA matches TRBJ2-7 better at its end, which makes the J call doubtful. This CDR3 contains 15 residues. Germline V gene sequence: CDR1 SQVTM, CDR2 ANQGSEA. The CDR3 DNA reads TGCAGCGTTGAAGATCCAGGACAGGGTGGGTACGAGCAGTACTTC. It codes for CSVEDPGQGGYEQYF.

The CDR3 sequence is CSASYEPDTQYF. CDR3 in DNA: TGCAGTGCTAGTTATGAGCCGGATACGCAGTATTTT. J is TRBJ2-3 and V is TRBV20-1; D call uncertain. Trimming took off 3 bases at V and 6 bases at J, with 10 bases between the two ends. Germline V gene data show CDR1 as DFQATT and CDR2 as SNEGSKA (reference sequence). This CDR3 has 12 residues.

This clonotype was seen only a few times. This chain connects TRBV29-1 to TRBJ1-2, with TRBD1 matching over 8 bases. CDR1 SQVTM and CDR2 ANQGSEA come from the germline V gene. The CDR3 covers 13 residues. With 8 bases clipped from V and 0 bases from J, the junction kept 5 bases outside the gene matches. Written as DNA, the CDR3 is TGCAGCTCTACGGACAGGGCTAACTATGGCTACACCTTC. Translated, it gives CSSTDRANYGYTF.

CDR3 bases: TGTGCCAGCAGTGAAAGCGGGGGGGAAAGTATGCAGTTCTTC. This encodes CASSESGGESMQFF. The J gene is TRBJ2-1, the V gene TRBV6-1; TRBD2 agrees at 10 bases. The CDR3 totals 14 residues. V shed 2 bases and J 12 bases; nucleotides not matched to a gene: 7. CDR1 and CDR2 (germline): MNHNS, SASEGT.

This clonotype was seen a few times. The V gene is TRBV27, the J gene TRBJ2-4; maybe TRBD2 (5 bases). The CDR3 sequence is 14 residues long. The germline CDR1 and CDR2 sequences are MNHEY and SMNVEV (reference sequence). V lost 4 bases, J lost 8 bases, and 15 bases lay in between. The CDR3 coding sequence is TGTGCCAGCAGTTCGAGGAGGACTGTAGACATTCAGTACTTC. The encoded protein is CASSSRRTVDIQYF.

The CDR3 DNA reads as TGTGCCAGCAGCCAAGAATGGCGTCTAGGGGAGACCCAGTACTTC. Its translation: CASSQEWRLGETQYF. The chain uses TRBV14 and TRBJ2-7; D remains unclear. The DNA end lines up better with TRBJ2-5; the J call may be wrong. This CDR3 is built from 15 residues. Germline loops: CDR1 SGHDN, CDR2 FVKESK.

The chain links TRBV6-1 to TRBJ1-1; D is uncertain. Per the germline V gene, CDR1 is MNHNS and CDR2 is SASEGT. The CDR3 runs 14 residues. V was shortened by 3 bases and J by 1 base, with 9 bases between the two germline ends. The CDR3 nucleotides read TGTGCCAGCAGTGACTACGTAGGGAACACTGAAGCTTTCTTT. Its translation is CASSDYVGNTEAFF.